Sequencing of this T cell receptor (beta chain) was carried out in a study of blood T cell repertoires in COVID-19. Study-level information: COVID-19 samples from acute and convalescent phases originated in the United States, Italy and Spain. PBMCs, B-cell-depleted T cells, or T cells were the source of the cDNA or gDNA that made up the material.

CDR1 and CDR2 from the germline V gene are ENHRY and SYGVKD. The V end lost 7 bases, the J end lost 9 bases, and 16 bases lay between the germline ends. This CDR3 is 13 amino acids long. In the study's own analysis: The assay estimated nucleated cells by amplifying reference gene primers. Here immunoSEQ multiplex PCR was the method, and the copy in TCRdb shows in-frame clones only, minus some. V and J calls and clone size are as listed in that table; D and trimming were resolved from the DNA. The repertoire holds hundreds of thousands of clones, around four fifths seen once, with 15% to 20% in the top ten.

The TCR sequence derives from an elderly woman with active or convalescent COVID-19. The rearrangement joins TRBV10-3 to TRBJ2-1; possible D gene TRBD2, 5 bases. Sequencing input: peripheral blood. This CDR3 is CAITNSDRGEQFF. CDR3 nucleotides: TGTGCCATCACTAATAGCGACCGGGGTGAGCAGTTCTTC.